The 29 T cell receptor beta chains below all came from one sample that was sequenced in a study of shared clonotypes between healthy human individuals. Produced via immunoSEQ multiplex PCR; TCRdb's table is partial and in-frame only. Here the sample spans roughly 650,000 clones, roughly 97% being singletons. Sequenced: naive CD4+ T cells sorted from blood. As for subset: CD45RA+ positively selected. The receptor set was obtained from a woman aged 25 to 39 in good health.

The rearrangement uses TRBV11-2 and TRBJ2-3; D perhaps matches TRBD2 (6 bases). The CDR3 extends over 16 amino acids. V was trimmed by 1 base and J by 3 bases, leaving 14 bases between them. Germline V gives CDR1 SGHAT, CDR2 FQNNGV. The CDR3 region has the DNA TGTGCCAGCAGCTTAGGGAGGGATGGCGTTACAGATACGCAGTATTTT. Translating it yields CASSLGRDGVTDTQYF.

In DNA form, the CDR3 reads TGTGCCAGCAGCTCGGAGGGACAGGGCTACAATCAGCCCCAGCATTTT. This translates into CASSSEGQGYNQPQHF. V usage is TRBV28 and J usage is TRBJ1-5; 9 positions agree with TRBD1. The germline CDR1 and CDR2 sequences are MDHEN and SYDVKM. The CDR3 has 16 residues. J lost 3 bases, V lost 6 bases, and 9 bases had no gene match. Full variable domain (outside the CDR3, taken from reference TRBV28 and TRBJ1-5): DVKVTQSSRYLVKRTGEKVFLECVQDMDHENMFWYRQDPGLGLRLIYFSYDVKMKEKGDIPEGYSVSREKKERFSLILESASTNQTSMYLCASSSEGQGYNQPQHFGDGTRLSIL.

The V call is TRBV5-1, the J call TRBJ1-2; D may be TRBD1 (5 bases). Germline CDR1 is SGHRS and CDR2 is YFSETQ. V was pared by 4 bases and J by 1 base, with 8 bases between. The CDR3 totals 13 residues. The CDR3 is CASSAGSNYGYTF. CDR3 DNA: TGCGCCAGCAGCGCAGGGAGTAACTATGGCTACACCTTC.

The chain is built from TRBV7-8 and TRBJ1-2, with no clear D. The germline V and J ends were trimmed by 6 bases and 0 bases, with 14 bases remaining between them. The germline V gene encodes CDR1 SGHVS and CDR2 FQNEAQ. The CDR3 consists of 15 residues. The CDR3 reads CASRRGGGTNYGYTF. The CDR3 DNA is TGTGCCAGCAGACGAGGCGGTGGGACTAACTATGGCTACACCTTC.

The chain has TRBV7-8 and TRBJ2-5; D is ambiguous. With the DNA end fitting TRBJ2-7 better, the J assignment may be wrong. Germline-derived CDR1 and CDR2 are SGHVS and FQNEAQ. The CDR3 has 13 residues. CDR3 in DNA: TGTGCCAGCAGCCACCGGTGGCGGTACGAGCAGTACTTC. This encodes CASSHRWRYEQYF.

The chain links TRBV27 to TRBJ1-5; D unresolved. CDR1 and CDR2 from the germline V gene are MNHEY and SMNVEV (reference sequence). The CDR3 length is 12 residues. V was cut by 6 bases and J by 4 bases, with 7 bases left in between. The DNA of the CDR3 is TGTGCCAGCAGACATGAAAATCAGCCCCAGCATTTT. Its translation is CASRHENQPQHF.

The chain has TRBV7-8 and TRBJ2-1; the D is unclear. The germline gives CDR1 SGHVS, CDR2 FQNEAQ. The ends were cut back, 5 bases at V and 0 bases at J, with 11 bases in the middle. This CDR3 is 15 amino acids long. This CDR3 is CASSPLAGSYNEQFF. For the CDR3, the DNA is TGTGCCAGCAGCCCACTGGCTGGCTCCTACAATGAGCAGTTCTTC.

The chain joins TRBV4-2 to TRBJ1-5; D is possibly TRBD1 (5 bases). The CDR3 runs to 16 residues. The V gene's germline CDR1 is LGHNA and CDR2 YNFKEQ. Trimming stripped 0 bases from V and 4 bases from J, with 13 bases between. The CDR3 here is CASSQDFRTLNQPQHF. DNA of the CDR3: TGTGCCAGCAGCCAAGATTTTAGGACACTGAATCAGCCCCAGCATTTT.

The CDR3, as DNA: TGTGCCAGCAAAATTACGGACACTGAAGCTTTCTTT. Its protein product is CASKITDTEAFF. This chain links TRBV28 with TRBJ1-1; D not certain. This CDR3 spans 12 amino acids. Between the trimmed V and J ends, which lost 7 bases and 3 bases, there was a span of 9 bases. Germline V gene sequence: CDR1 MDHEN, CDR2 SYDVKM.

The chain recombines TRBV6-5 with TRBJ2-7, with 8 bases lining up with TRBD2. Germline CDR1 and CDR2: MNHEY and SVGAGI. The CDR3 loop spans 15 amino acids. V lost 3 bases and J lost 3; bases outside the gene matches: 7. The CDR3 loop reads CASSYGSGSIYEQYF. The CDR3 DNA follows: TGTGCCAGCAGTTATGGAAGCGGGAGTATCTACGAGCAGTACTTC.

On this clone: The same CDR3 can be traced to other DNA sequences in this sample. The chain recombines TRBV28 with TRBJ1-2; TRBD1 matches at 8 bases. The CDR3 is 13 residues long. The V segment lost 5 bases and the J segment 7 bases; nucleotides outside the gene matches: 6. In germline, CDR1 is MDHEN, CDR2 SYDVKM. The CDR3 spells CASSAGQGGGYTF. CDR3 nucleotides: TGTGCCAGCAGTGCCGGACAGGGCGGTGGCTACACCTTC.

The rearrangement links TRBV5-1 to TRBJ1-3; a weak D match, TRBD1 (6 bases). CDR3 length: 17 amino acids. Trimming shortened V by 4 bases and J by 4 bases, and 21 bases separated the two germline ends. The germline V gene has CDR1 SGHRS and CDR2 YFSETQ. CDR3 nucleotide sequence: TGCGCCAGCAGCCCGTCCCTTACGACGGGGACAGGAAACACCATATATTTT. It specifies CASSPSLTTGTGNTIYF.

The rearrangement links TRBV6-5 to TRBJ2-1, with D maybe TRBD1 (5 bases). V lost 5 bases to trimming and J lost 8 bases, with 13 bases between them. The CDR3 runs to 13 residues. Germline V gives CDR1 MNHEY, CDR2 SVGAGI. The CDR3 sequence is CASSRQRSDEQFF. CDR3 nucleotides: TGTGCCAGCAGTAGACAGAGGTCGGATGAGCAGTTCTTC.

The gene calls are TRBV5-1 and TRBJ2-2, with 7 nucleotides matching TRBD2. The CDR3 has 16 residues. Trimming took 7 bases from V and 4 from J; bases not matched to a gene: 13. Germline-derived CDR1 and CDR2 are SGHRS and YFSETQ. CDR3 loop: CASGEGEPVGTGELFF. The CDR3 DNA reads TGCGCCAGCGGGGAGGGAGAGCCTGTGGGCACCGGGGAGCTGTTTTTT.

The J gene is TRBJ2-7, the V gene TRBV6-1; 7 nucleotides line up with TRBD1. CDR3 length: 13 amino acids. Germline trimming cut 4 bases from V and 2 bases from J; bases unmatched to any gene: 2. Germline V lookup: CDR1 MNHNS, CDR2 SASEGT. CDR3 loop: CASSGDRAYEQYF. The CDR3 DNA is TGTGCCAGCAGTGGGGACAGAGCCTACGAGCAGTACTTC.

This rearrangement joins TRBV27 to TRBJ2-1; perhaps TRBD2 as D (6 bases). Germline CDR1 and CDR2: MNHEY and SMNVEV (reference sequence). The ends were cut back, 5 bases at V and 8 bases at J, with 19 bases in the middle. This CDR3 is 15 amino acids long. This CDR3 reads CASSLGAGWIDEQFF. The CDR3 DNA reads as TGTGCCAGCAGTCTTGGTGCGGGATGGATAGATGAGCAGTTCTTC.

This clone was found once. V usage is TRBV2 and J usage is TRBJ1-1; D possibly corresponds to TRBD1 (6 bases). Germline V CDR1 and CDR2: SNHLY, FYNNEI. This CDR3 spans 12 amino acids. V dropped 7 bases and J dropped 8 bases, with 14 bases sitting between them. CDR3 region: CASTGDTQEAFF. CDR3 DNA: TGTGCCAGCACCGGGGACACCCAAGAAGCTTTCTTT.

The chain uses TRBV6-5 and TRBJ1-5, with no clear D. V lost 3 bases to trimming and J lost 6 bases, with 12 bases between them. CDR3 size: 14 residues. CDR1 and CDR2 from the germline V gene are MNHEY and SVGAGI. The CDR3, as DNA: TGTGCCAGCAGTTATAGGGAAGCCGCTCAGCCCCAGCATTTT. It encodes CASSYREAAQPQHF.

The chain carries TRBV5-1 and TRBJ2-1, with 10 bases aligning to TRBD2. The germline V gene has CDR1 SGHRS and CDR2 YFSETQ. V shed 0 bases and J 9 bases; nucleotides not matched to a gene: 6. The CDR3 is 15 residues long. The CDR3 region has the DNA TGCGCCAGCAGCTTGGTCCTAGCGGGAGACCGTGAGCAGTTCTTC. Translated, it gives CASSLVLAGDREQFF.

The genes are TRBV19 and TRBJ1-1, with D possibly TRBD1 on 6 matching bases. The CDR3 contains 15 residues. Trimming cost V 6 bases and J 5 bases, with 19 bases left between them. Germline assignment: CDR1 LNHDA and CDR2 SQIVND (reference sequence). The CDR3 reads CASSNPWGRGTEAFF. The CDR3 DNA reads as TGTGCCAGTAGCAACCCTTGGGGGCGTGGGACTGAAGCTTTCTTT.

The gene calls are TRBV29-1 and TRBJ2-7; D is perhaps TRBD2 (7 bases). Deletions cut 6 bases from V and 6 bases from J, with 9 bases between. The germline V gene encodes CDR1 SQVTM and CDR2 ANQGSEA. This CDR3 is built from 10 residues. Written as DNA, the CDR3 is TGCAGCGTGGGGGGGCCCGAGCAGTACTTC. This translates into CSVGGPEQYF.

This clone has just one count. The chain is built from TRBV6-6 and TRBJ2-2, with D perhaps matching TRBD1 (6 bases). The CDR3 loop spans 14 amino acids. Germline CDR1 and CDR2: MNHNY and SVGAGI (reference sequence). Trimming removed 7 bases from V and 8 bases from J, with 17 bases in between. The chain's CDR3 is CASTRDQGWGELFF. The CDR3 DNA reads TGTGCCAGCACCCGGGACCAGGGGTGGGGGGAGCTGTTTTTT.

The V and J genes are TRBV2 and TRBJ1-2, with D possibly TRBD1 on 6 matching bases. Germline V gives CDR1 SNHLY, CDR2 FYNNEI. Trimming shortened V by 2 bases and J by 5 bases, and 12 bases separated the two germline ends. The CDR3 length is 14 residues. The DNA for the CDR3 is TGTGCCAGCAGTGAAAGGGGGGGCATTTATGGCTACACCTTC. It codes for CASSERGGIYGYTF.

This clone turned up a few times. The CDR3 DNA follows: TGTGCCAGCAGCTTAGCACAGGGAACCGGGGAGCTGTTTTTT. Translation gives CASSLAQGTGELFF. The chain combines TRBV7-7 with TRBJ2-2; D may be TRBD1 (6 bases). The CDR3 runs 14 residues. Germline V gene data show CDR1 as SSHAT and CDR2 as FNYEAQ (reference sequence). V was cut by 0 bases and J by 5 bases, with 7 bases left in between.

This clone was found once. The chain recombines TRBV4-2 with TRBJ2-5, with 10 bases aligning to TRBD2. Germline values: CDR1 LGHNA, CDR2 YNFKEQ. The J segment lost 4 bases and the V segment lost 3 bases, leaving 11 bases of the junction unmatched. The CDR3 extends over 17 amino acids. This chain's CDR3 is CASSHRNRLAGVETQYF. In nucleotides, the CDR3 is TGTGCCAGCAGCCACCGAAACCGCCTAGCGGGAGTAGAGACCCAGTACTTC.

The chain employs TRBV5-1 and TRBJ2-2; 8 nucleotides line up with TRBD2. The length of the CDR3 is 17 residues. Germline V CDR1 and CDR2: SGHRS, YFSETQ. The V gene end was trimmed by 0 bases and the J gene end by 2 bases; junction bases not matched to a gene: 6. CDR3 sequence reads: CASSLVSAGANTGELFF. The CDR3 region has the DNA TGCGCCAGCAGCTTGGTTTCAGCGGGAGCCAACACCGGGGAGCTGTTTTTT.

The CDR3 is CASHRSGINTGELFF. DNA for the CDR3: TGTGCCAGCCACCGGTCGGGGATAAACACCGGGGAGCTGTTTTTT. The gene calls are TRBV5-5 and TRBJ2-2, with D perhaps TRBD2 (5 bases). The CDR3 is 15 residues long. Germline V gene lookup returns CDR1 SGHKS and CDR2 YYEKEE (reference sequence). The V end lost 7 bases, the J end lost 2 bases, and 15 bases lay between the germline ends.

The chain has TRBV28 and TRBJ2-3; TRBD2 matches at 7 bases. Trimming took 4 bases from V and 2 from J; bases not matched to a gene: 12. From germline, CDR1 is MDHEN and CDR2 SYDVKM. The CDR3 runs 17 residues. The CDR3 nucleotides read TGTGCCAGCAGTTCCGGGGCGTCTGGGACTAACACAGATACGCAGTATTTT. Amino acid sequence: CASSSGASGTNTDTQYF.

The V gene is TRBV11-2, the J gene TRBJ1-5; D is uncertain. Germline CDR1 reads SGHAT; CDR2 reads FQNNGV. The CDR3 is 14 amino acids. V was shortened by 5 bases and J by 7 bases, with 15 bases between the two germline ends. The CDR3 DNA reads as TGTGCCAGCAGCCGGTTCGGGGTCGGGCAGCCCCAGCATTTT. As protein: CASSRFGVGQPQHF.